Described below is a single T cell receptor beta chain sequence and its context. Its antigen is unknown. This CDR3 has 15 amino acids. The germline CDR1 and CDR2 sequences are MNHEY and SVGAGI. Losses at the gene ends were 2 bases for V and 4 bases for J; bases not matched to a gene: 5. The sample comes from a study of vaccination and CD4 T cells after COVID-19. Overall study: Convalescent donors totaled six males and four females, including two who were Hispanic. It was a median about 100 days after diagnosis, with a range of 35 to 161, that post-COVID samples were drawn.

MiXCR, applied by TCRdb to the PCR reads, yields one record per CDR3 protein. The data hold roughly 14,000 distinct CDR3 sequences, with 69% observed a single time. Overall study results and limits: Reactive clonotype counts went from median around 20 after infection to a few dozen after vaccination, nonsignificantly.

The material was CD4+ T cells from blood, obtained after SARS-CoV-2 vaccination. This TCR was recovered from a human donor who had recovered from COVID-19. The chain is built from TRBV6-5 and TRBJ2-1, with TRBD2 matching over 7 bases. The CDR3 protein is CASSYTGGGYNEQFF. The CDR3 bases are TGTGCCAGCAGTTACACGGGAGGTGGGTACAATGAGCAGTTCTTC.